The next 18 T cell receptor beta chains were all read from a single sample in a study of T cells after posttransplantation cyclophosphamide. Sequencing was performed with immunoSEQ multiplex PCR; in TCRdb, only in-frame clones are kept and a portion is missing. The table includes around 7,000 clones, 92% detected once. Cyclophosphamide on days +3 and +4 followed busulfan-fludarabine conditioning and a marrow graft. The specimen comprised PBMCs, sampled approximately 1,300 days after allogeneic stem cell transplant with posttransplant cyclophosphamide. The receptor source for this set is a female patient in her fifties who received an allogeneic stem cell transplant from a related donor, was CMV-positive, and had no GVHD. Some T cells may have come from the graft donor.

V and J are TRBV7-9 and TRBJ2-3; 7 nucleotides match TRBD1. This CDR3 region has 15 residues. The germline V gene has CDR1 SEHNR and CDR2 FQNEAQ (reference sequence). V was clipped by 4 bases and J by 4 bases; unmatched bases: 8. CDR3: CASSSRDSGADTQYF. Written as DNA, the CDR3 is TGTGCCAGCAGCTCCCGGGACAGCGGCGCAGATACGCAGTATTTT.

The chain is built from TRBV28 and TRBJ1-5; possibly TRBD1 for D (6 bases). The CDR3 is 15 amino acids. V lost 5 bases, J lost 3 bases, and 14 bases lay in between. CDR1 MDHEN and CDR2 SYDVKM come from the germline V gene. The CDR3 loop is CASSGGGFTNQPQHF. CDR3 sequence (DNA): TGTGCCAGCAGTGGGGGCGGCTTTACCAATCAGCCCCAGCATTTT.

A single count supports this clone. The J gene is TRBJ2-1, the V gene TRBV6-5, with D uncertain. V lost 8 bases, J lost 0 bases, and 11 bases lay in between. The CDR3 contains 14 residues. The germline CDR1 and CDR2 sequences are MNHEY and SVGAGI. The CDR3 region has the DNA TGTGCCAGCGCGACTGGGTCCTCCTACAATGAGCAGTTCTTC. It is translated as CASATGSSYNEQFF.

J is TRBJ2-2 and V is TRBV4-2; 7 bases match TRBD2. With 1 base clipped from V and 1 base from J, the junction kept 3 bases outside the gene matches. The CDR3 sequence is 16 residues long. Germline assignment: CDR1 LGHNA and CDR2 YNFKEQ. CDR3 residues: CASSQGSGGNTGELFF. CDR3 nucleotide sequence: TGTGCCAGCAGCCAAGGGTCGGGAGGGAACACCGGGGAGCTGTTTTTT.

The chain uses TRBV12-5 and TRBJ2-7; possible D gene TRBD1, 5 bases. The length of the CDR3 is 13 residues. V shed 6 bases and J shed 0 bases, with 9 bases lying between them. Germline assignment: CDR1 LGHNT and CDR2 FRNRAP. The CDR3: CASGSDSSYEQYF. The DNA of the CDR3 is TGTGCTAGTGGCTCCGACAGCTCCTACGAGCAGTACTTC.

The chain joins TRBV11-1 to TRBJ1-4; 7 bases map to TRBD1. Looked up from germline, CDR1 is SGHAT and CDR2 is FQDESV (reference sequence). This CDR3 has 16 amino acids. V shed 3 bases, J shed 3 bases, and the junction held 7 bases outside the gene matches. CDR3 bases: TGTGCCAGCAGCTTCCTAGGACAGGCCTCTAATGAAAAACTGTTTTTT. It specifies CASSFLGQASNEKLFF.

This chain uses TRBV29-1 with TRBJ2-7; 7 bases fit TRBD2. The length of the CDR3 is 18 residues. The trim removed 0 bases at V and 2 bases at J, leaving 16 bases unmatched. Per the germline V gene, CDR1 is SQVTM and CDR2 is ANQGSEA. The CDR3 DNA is TGCAGCGTTGAAGAGATCATCTCCCGGGGAAGCGGGACCTACGAGCAGTACTTC. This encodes CSVEEIISRGSGTYEQYF.

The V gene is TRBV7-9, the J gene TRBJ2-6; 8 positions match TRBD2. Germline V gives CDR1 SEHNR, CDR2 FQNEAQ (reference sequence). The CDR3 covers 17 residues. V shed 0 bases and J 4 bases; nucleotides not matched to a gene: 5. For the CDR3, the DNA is TGTGCCAGCAGCTTAGCTCGGGAGGGCTTGGGGGCCAACGTCCTGACTTTC. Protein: CASSLAREGLGANVLTF.

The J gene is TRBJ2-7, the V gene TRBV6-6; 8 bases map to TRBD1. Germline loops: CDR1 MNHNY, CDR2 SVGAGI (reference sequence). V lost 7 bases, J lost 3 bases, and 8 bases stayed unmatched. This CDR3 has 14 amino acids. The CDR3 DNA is TGTGCCAGCACAAGAGGACAGGGCGGCTACGAGCAGTACTTC. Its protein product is CASTRGQGGYEQYF.

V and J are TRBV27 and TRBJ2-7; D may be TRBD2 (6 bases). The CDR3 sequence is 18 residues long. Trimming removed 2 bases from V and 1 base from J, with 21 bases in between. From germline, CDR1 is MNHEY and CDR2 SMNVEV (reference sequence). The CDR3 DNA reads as TGTGCCAGCAGTTTAAGCGGGTCTCCGGGCCCCCTATCCTACGAGCAGTACTTC. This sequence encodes CASSLSGSPGPLSYEQYF.

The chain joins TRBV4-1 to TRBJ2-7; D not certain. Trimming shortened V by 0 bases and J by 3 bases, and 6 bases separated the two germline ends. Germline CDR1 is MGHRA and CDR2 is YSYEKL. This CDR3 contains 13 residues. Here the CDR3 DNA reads TGCGCCAGCAGCCAAGAGCCCGGCTACGAGCAGTACTTC. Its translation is CASSQEPGYEQYF.

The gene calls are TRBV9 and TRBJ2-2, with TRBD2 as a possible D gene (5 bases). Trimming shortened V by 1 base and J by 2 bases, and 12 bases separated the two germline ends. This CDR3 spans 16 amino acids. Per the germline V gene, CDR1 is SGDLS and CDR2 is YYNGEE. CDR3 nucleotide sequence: TGTGCCAGCAGCGTACAAGGTAGCGTAAACACCGGGGAGCTGTTTTTT. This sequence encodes CASSVQGSVNTGELFF.

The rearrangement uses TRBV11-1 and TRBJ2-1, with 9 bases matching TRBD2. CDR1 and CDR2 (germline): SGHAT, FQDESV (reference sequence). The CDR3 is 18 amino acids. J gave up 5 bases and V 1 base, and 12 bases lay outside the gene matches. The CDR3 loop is CASSLVSTSGPRDNEQFF. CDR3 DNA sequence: TGTGCCAGCAGCTTAGTATCGACTAGCGGTCCCAGGGACAATGAGCAGTTCTTC. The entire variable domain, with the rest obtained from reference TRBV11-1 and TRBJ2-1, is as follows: EAEVAQSPRYKITEKSQAVAFWCDPISGHATLYWYRQILGQGPELLVQFQDESVVDDSQLPKDRFSAERLKGVDSTLKIQPAELGDSAMYLCASSLVSTSGPRDNEQFFGPGTRLTVL.

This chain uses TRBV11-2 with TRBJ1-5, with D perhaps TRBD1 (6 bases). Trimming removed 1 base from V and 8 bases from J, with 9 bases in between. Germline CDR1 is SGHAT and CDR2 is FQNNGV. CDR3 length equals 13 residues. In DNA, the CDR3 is TGTGCCAGCAGCTTAGGACAGGCCAAGCCCCAGCATTTT. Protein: CASSLGQAKPQHF.

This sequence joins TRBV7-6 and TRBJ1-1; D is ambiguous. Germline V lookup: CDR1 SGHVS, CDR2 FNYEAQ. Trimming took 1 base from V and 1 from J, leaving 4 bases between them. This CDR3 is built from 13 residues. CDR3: CASSLGENTEAFF. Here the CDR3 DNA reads TGTGCCAGCAGCTTAGGAGAGAACACTGAAGCTTTCTTT.

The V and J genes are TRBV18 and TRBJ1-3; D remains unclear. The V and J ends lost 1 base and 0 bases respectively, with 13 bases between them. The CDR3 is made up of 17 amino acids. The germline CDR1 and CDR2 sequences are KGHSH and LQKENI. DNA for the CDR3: TGTGCCAGCTCACCACGGAGGGCGCTGGACTCTGGAAACACCATATATTTT. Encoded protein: CASSPRRALDSGNTIYF.

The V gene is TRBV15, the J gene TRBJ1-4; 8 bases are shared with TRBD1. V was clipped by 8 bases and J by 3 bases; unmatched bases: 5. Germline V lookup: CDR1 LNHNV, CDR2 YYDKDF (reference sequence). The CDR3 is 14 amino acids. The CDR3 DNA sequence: TGTGCCACCCGGGACAGGTCTCCTAATGAAAAACTGTTTTTT. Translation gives CATRDRSPNEKLFF.

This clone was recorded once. The CDR3 bases are TGTGCCAGCAGCTTAGTAGGAGGGTCGGGCTACGAGCAGTACTTC. Its protein product is CASSLVGGSGYEQYF. The gene calls are TRBV7-2 and TRBJ2-7; a weak D match, TRBD2 (6 bases). V was pared by 1 base and J by 3 bases, with 13 bases between. The CDR3 is 15 residues long. The germline gives CDR1 SGHTA, CDR2 FQGNSA.